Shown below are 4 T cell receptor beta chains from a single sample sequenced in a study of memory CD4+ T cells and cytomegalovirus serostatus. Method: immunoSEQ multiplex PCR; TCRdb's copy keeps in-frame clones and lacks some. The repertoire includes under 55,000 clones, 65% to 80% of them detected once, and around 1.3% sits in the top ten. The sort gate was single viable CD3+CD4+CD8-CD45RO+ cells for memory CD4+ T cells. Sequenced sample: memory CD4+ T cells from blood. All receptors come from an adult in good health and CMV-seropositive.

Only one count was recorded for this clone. For the CDR3, the DNA is TGTGCCAGCAGTTTATCGGACCGGGGCGGCTACACCTTC. Translating it yields CASSLSDRGGYTF. The chain combines TRBV6-5 with TRBJ1-2, with D maybe TRBD1 (5 bases). The V end was cut by 4 bases, the J end by 8 bases, with 14 bases between. This CDR3 region has 13 residues. The germline CDR1 and CDR2 sequences are MNHEY and SVGAGI.

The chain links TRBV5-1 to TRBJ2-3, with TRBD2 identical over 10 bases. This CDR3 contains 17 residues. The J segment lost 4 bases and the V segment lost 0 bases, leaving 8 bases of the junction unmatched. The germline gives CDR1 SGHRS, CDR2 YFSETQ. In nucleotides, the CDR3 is TGCGCCAGCAGCTTGGCCTCTAGCGGGAGTGGCGCAGATACGCAGTATTTT. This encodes CASSLASSGSGADTQYF.

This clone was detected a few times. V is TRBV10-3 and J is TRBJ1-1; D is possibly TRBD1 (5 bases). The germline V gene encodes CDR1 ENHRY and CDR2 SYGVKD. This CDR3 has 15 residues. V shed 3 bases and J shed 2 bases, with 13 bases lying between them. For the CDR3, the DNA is TGTGCCATCAGTGACCCGGGACGGGGAAACACTGAAGCTTTCTTT. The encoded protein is CAISDPGRGNTEAFF.

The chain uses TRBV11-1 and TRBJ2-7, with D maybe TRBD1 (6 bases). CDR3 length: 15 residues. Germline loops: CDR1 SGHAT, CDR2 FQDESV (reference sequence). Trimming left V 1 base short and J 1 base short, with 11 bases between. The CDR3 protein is CASSLDRVSSYEQYF. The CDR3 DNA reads TGTGCCAGCAGCTTAGACAGGGTATCATCCTACGAGCAGTACTTC.